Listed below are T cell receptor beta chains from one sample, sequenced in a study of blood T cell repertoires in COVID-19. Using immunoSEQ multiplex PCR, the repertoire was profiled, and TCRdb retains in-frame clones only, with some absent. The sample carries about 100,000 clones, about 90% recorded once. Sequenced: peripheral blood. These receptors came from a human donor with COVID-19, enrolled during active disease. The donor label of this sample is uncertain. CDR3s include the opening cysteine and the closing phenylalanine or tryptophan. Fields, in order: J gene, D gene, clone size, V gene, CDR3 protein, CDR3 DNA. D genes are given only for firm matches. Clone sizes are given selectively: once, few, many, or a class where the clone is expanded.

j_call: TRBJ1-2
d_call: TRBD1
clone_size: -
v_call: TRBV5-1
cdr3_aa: CASSGAPGQDYGYTF
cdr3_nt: TGCGCCAGCAGCGGGGCGCCGGGACAGGACTATGGCTACACCTTC

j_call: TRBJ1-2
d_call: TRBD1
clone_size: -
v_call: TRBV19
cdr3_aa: CASSIHLAGGGGYTF
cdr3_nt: TGTGCCAGTAGTATACATCTGGCAGGGGGCGGTGGCTACACCTTC

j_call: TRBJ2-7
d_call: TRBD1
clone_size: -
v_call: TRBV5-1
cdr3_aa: CASSRDRAEQYF
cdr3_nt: TGCGCCAGCAGCAGGGACAGGGCCGAGCAGTACTTC

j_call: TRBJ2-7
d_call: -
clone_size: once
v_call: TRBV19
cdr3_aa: CASSPSGGRRGEQYF
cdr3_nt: TGTGCCAGTAGTCCCAGTGGCGGGCGCCGGGGCGAGCAGTACTTC

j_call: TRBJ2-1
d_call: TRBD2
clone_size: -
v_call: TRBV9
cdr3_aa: CASSVGGGRHNEQFF
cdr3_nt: TGTGCCAGCAGCGTAGGGGGAGGGCGCCACAATGAGCAGTTCTTC

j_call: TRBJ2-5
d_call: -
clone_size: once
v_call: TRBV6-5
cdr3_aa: CASSYSAEQTQYF
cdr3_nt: TGTGCCAGCAGTTACTCCGCTGAGCAGACCCAGTACTTC

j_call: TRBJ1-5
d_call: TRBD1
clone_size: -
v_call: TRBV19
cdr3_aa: CASSIDRANQPQHF
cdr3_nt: TGTGCCAGTAGTATTGACAGGGCCAATCAGCCCCAGCATTTT

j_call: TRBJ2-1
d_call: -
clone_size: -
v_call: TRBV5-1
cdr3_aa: CASSSLASSYNEQFF
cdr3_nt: TGCGCCAGCAGCTCGCTAGCGTCCTCCTACAATGAGCAGTTCTTC

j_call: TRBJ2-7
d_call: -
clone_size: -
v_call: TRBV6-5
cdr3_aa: CASNEWAGNYEQYF
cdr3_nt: TGTGCCAGCAACGAGTGGGCAGGGAACTACGAGCAGTACTTC

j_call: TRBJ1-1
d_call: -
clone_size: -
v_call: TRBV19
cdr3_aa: CASSIVDSTEAFF
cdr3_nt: TGTGCCAGTAGTATAGTGGACAGCACTGAAGCTTTCTTT

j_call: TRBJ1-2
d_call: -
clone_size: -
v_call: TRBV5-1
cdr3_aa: CASSLEVWQGGYTF
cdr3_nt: TGCGCCAGCAGCTTGGAGGTCTGGCAGGGCGGCTACACCTTC

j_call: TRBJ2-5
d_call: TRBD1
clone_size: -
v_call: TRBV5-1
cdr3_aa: CASSLGLQGAVQYF
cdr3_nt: TGCGCCAGCAGCTTGGGACTACAGGGGGCTGTCCAGTACTTC

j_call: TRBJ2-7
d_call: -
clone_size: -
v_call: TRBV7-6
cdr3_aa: CASSLAPRGESSYEQYF
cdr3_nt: TGTGCCAGCAGCTTAGCCCCCCGGGGTGAGAGCTCCTACGAGCAGTACTTC

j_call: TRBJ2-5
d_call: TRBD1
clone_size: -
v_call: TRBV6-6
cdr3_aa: CASSWTPDRGDETQYF
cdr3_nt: TGTGCCAGCAGTTGGACTCCCGACAGGGGGGACGAGACCCAGTACTTC

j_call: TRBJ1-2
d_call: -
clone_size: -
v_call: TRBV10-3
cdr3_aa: CAITAGRVYGYTF
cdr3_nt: TGTGCCATCACAGCAGGGAGGGTCTATGGCTACACCTTC

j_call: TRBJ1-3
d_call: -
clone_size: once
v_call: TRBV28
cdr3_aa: CASSPADSVGNTIYF
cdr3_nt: TGTGCCAGCAGTCCCGCGGACAGCGTTGGAAACACCATATATTTT

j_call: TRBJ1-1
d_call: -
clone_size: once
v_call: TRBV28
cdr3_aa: CASSLRPPMNTEAFF
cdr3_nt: TGTGCCAGCAGTTTGCGGCCCCCCATGAACACTGAAGCTTTCTTT

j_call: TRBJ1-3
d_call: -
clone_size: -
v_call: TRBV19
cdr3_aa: CASSITRGSGNTIYF
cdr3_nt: TGTGCCAGTAGTATTACCAGAGGGTCTGGAAACACCATATATTTT

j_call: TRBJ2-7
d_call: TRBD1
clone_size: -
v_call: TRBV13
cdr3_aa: CASSSWTGGNEQYF
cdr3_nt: TGTGCCAGCAGCTCCTGGACAGGGGGTAACGAGCAGTACTTC

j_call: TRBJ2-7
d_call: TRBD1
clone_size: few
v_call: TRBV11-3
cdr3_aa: CASSGRDRAGKGEQYF
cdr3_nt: TGTGCCAGCAGCGGGCGGGACAGGGCGGGTAAAGGCGAGCAGTACTTC

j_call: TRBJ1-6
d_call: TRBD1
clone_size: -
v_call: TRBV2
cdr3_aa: CASQQGNSPLHF
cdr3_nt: TGTGCCAGCCAACAGGGGAATTCACCCCTCCACTTT

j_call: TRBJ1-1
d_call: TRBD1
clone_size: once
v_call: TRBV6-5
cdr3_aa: CASNRIPGQGTFF
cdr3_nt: TGTGCCAGCAACAGAATTCCGGGACAGGGAACTTTCTTT

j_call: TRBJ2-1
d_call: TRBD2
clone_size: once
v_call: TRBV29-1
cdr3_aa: CSVVTSGLYNEQFF
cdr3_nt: TGCAGCGTCGTTACTAGCGGGTTATACAATGAGCAGTTCTTC

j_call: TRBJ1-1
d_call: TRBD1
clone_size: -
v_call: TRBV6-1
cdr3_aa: CASSDRGLSTTEAFF
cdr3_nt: TGTGCCAGCAGTGACAGGGGGCTGTCGACGACTGAAGCTTTCTTT

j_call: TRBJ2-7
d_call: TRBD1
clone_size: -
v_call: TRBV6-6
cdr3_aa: CASSPPGTVSYEQYF
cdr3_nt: TGTGCCAGCAGTCCCCCCGGGACAGTCTCCTACGAGCAGTACTTC

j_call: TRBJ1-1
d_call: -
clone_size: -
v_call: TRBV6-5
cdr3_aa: CASPDAGNTEAFF
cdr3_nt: TGTGCCAGCCCCGATGCAGGGAACACTGAAGCTTTCTTT

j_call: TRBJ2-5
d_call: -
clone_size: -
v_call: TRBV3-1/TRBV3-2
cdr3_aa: CASSQTEPQETQYF
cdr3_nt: TGTGCCAGCAGCCAAACAGAACCCCAAGAGACCCAGTACTTC

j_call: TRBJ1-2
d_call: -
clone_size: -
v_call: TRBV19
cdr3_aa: CASSIGLDRFGYTF
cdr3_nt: TGTGCCAGTAGTATAGGGTTGGACAGATTCGGCTACACCTTC

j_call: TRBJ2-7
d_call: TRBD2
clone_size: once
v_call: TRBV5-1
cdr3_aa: CASSPGSSGGGDEQYF
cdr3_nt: TGCGCCAGCAGTCCCGGGAGTAGCGGGGGCGGTGACGAGCAGTACTTC

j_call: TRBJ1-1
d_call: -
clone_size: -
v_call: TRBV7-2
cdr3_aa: CASSLGRRGNTEAFF
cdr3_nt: TGTGCCAGCAGCTTAGGGCGCAGGGGAAACACTGAAGCTTTCTTT

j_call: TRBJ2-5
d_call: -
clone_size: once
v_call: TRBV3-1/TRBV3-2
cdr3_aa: CASSLIQETQYF
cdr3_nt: TGTGCCAGCAGCCTTATTCAGGAGACCCAGTACTTC

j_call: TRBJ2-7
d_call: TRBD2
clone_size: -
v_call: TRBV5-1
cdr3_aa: CASSLGLAGVSYEQYF
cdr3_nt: TGCGCCAGCAGCCTGGGACTAGCGGGAGTTTCTTACGAGCAGTACTTC

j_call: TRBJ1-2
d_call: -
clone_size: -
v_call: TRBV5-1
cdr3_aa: CASSLGWGRMGYTF
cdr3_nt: TGCGCCAGCAGCTTGGGATGGGGCCGGATGGGCTACACCTTC

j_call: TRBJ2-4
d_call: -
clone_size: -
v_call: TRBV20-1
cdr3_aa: CSASGQDSRAHIQYF
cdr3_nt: TGCAGTGCTAGTGGCCAGGACAGCCGGGCCCACATTCAGTACTTC

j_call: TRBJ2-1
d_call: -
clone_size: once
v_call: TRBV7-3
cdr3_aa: CASSAGLGDEQFF
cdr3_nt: TGTGCCAGCAGCGCCGGACTTGGGGATGAGCAGTTCTTC

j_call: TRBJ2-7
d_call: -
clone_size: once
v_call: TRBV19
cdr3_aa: CASKTMRDSYEQYF
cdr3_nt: TGTGCCAGTAAGACCATGCGGGACTCCTACGAGCAGTACTTC

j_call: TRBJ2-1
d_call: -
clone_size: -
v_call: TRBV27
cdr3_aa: CASSSPGTRNEQFF
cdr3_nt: TGTGCCAGCAGTTCTCCCGGGACAAGAAATGAGCAGTTCTTC

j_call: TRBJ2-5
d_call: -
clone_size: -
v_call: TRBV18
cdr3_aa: CASSPGGQAETQYF
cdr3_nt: TGTGCCAGCTCACCCGGCGGGCAGGCGGAGACCCAGTACTTC

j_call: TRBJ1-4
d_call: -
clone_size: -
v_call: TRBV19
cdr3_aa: CASSQSKKLFF
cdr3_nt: TGTGCCAGTAGTCAATCTAAAAAACTGTTTTTT

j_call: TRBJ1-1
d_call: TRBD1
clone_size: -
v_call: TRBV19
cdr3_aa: CASSRQGDTEAFF
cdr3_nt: TGTGCCAGTAGTCGCCAGGGGGACACTGAAGCTTTCTTT

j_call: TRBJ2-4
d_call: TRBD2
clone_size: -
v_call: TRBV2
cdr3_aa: CASNLGLNNIQYF
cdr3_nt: TGTGCCAGCAACCTGGGACTAAATAACATTCAGTACTTC

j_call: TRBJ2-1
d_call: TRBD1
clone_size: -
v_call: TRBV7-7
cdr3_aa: CASSARGDRAHNEQFF
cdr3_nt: TGTGCTAGCAGCGCACGCGGGGACAGGGCCCACAATGAGCAGTTCTTC

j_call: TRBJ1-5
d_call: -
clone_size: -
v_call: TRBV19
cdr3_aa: CASNTPGLREPQHF
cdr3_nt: TGTGCCAGTAATACTCCGGGACTACGTGAGCCCCAGCATTTT

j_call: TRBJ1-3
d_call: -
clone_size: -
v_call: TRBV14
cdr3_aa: CASSQDLAPIYF
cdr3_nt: TGTGCCAGCAGCCAAGACTTGGCCCCCATATATTTT

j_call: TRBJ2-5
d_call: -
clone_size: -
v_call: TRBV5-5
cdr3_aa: CASSPTSDQETQYF
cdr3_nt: TGTGCCAGCAGCCCAACCAGCGACCAAGAGACCCAGTACTTC

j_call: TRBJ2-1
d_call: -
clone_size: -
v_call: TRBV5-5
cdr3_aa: CASSLSWSLLAEQFF
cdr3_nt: TGTGCCAGCAGCTTGTCATGGTCCCTTCTGGCTGAGCAGTTCTTC

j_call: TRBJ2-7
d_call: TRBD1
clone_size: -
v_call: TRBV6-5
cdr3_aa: CASSRGGQGPYEQYF
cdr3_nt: TGTGCCAGCAGCAGGGGAGGACAGGGACCCTACGAGCAGTACTTC

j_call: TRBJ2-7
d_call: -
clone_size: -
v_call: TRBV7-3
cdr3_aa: CASSVGGGSYEQYF
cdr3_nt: TGTGCCAGCAGCGTGGGCGGAGGGTCCTACGAGCAGTACTTC

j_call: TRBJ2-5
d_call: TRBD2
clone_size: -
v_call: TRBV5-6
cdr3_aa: CASSLVAGEETQYF
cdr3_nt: TGTGCCAGCAGCTTGGTGGCGGGAGAAGAGACCCAGTACTTC

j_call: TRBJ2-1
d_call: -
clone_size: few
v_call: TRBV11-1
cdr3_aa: CASSLRSTRGGQFF
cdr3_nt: TGTGCCAGCAGCTTACGTAGTACCAGGGGCGGGCAGTTCTTC